These T cell receptor beta chains were read from a single sample in a study of siplizumab effects on memory and regulatory T cells. No antigen is known for these receptors. Method: immunoSEQ multiplex PCR; TCRdb's copy keeps in-frame clones and lacks some. This sample has almost 15,000 clones, with 35% to 45% found just once. The source material was CFSE-low (dividing) CD4+ T cells sorted from an allogeneic mixed lymphocyte reaction. Source of these receptors: a human donor in good health; the cells came from an allogeneic mixed lymphocyte reaction. Some clones in this sample may be carry-over from other donors' samples. Both conserved end residues are part of each CDR3. Fields, in order: J gene, clone size, D gene, V gene, CDR3 protein, CDR3 DNA. The D gene is left open where the match is weak. Clone sizes are given selectively: once, few, many, or a class where the clone is expanded.

TRBJ1-5	medium-sized	TRBD1	TRBV19	CASSGDRGQPQHF	TGTGCCAGTAGTGGGGACAGGGGCCAGCCCCAGCATTTT
TRBJ2-2	-	TRBD1	TRBV27	CASSFGTGTLFF	TGTGCCAGCAGTTTTGGGACAGGGACGCTGTTTTTT
TRBJ2-5	medium-sized	-	TRBV2	CASSVVGGETQYF	TGTGCCAGCAGTGTGGTAGGGGGAGAGACCCAGTACTTC
TRBJ2-1	-	-	TRBV5-1	CASSSEGSGEFF	TGCGCCAGCAGCTCAGAAGGATCGGGAGAGTTCTTC
TRBJ2-5	-	-	TRBV7-7	CASSLAGGVQETQYF	TGTGCTAGCAGCTTAGCAGGAGGTGTACAAGAGACCCAGTACTTC
TRBJ2-5	-	TRBD1	TRBV25-1	CASSGGIDRVWETQYF	TGTGCCAGCAGTGGAGGAATTGACAGGGTATGGGAGACCCAGTACTTC
TRBJ2-7	-	TRBD2	TRBV5-1	CASSLVGLLAGSSYEQYF	TGCGCCAGCAGCTTGGTGGGGTTACTAGCGGGGAGCTCCTACGAGCAGTACTTC
TRBJ2-2	medium-sized	-	TRBV6-6	CASSYLRDTGELFF	TGTGCCAGCAGTTATCTCCGGGATACCGGGGAGCTGTTTTTT
TRBJ2-7	few	TRBD1	TRBV7-3	CASSPGQGTEQYF	TGTGCCAGCAGCCCGGGACAGGGGACCGAGCAGTACTTC
TRBJ2-7	-	TRBD1	TRBV9	CASSDEGAGEQYF	TGTGCCAGCAGCGACGAGGGGGCCGGCGAGCAGTACTTC
TRBJ1-4	few	TRBD1	TRBV2	CASRVGTAEKLFF	TGTGCCAGCAGAGTTGGGACAGCCGAAAAACTGTTTTTT
TRBJ1-1	few	-	TRBV4-2	CASSQDRNTEAFF	TGTGCCAGCAGCCAAGACAGGAACACTGAAGCTTTCTTT
TRBJ2-7	few	TRBD1	TRBV28	CASSFDLSGTGFSYEQYF	TGTGCCAGCAGTTTCGATCTGTCGGGGACAGGGTTTTCCTACGAGCAGTACTTC
TRBJ2-3	-	TRBD2	TRBV5-6	CASSPLLLAASTDTQYF	TGTGCCAGCAGCCCCCTCCTACTAGCGGCCAGCACAGATACGCAGTATTTT
TRBJ1-3	-	-	TRBV7-9	CASSLSSGNTIYF	TGTGCCAGCAGCTTAAGCTCAGGAAACACCATATATTTT
TRBJ2-7	-	-	TRBV6-5	CASSYSTYGSEQYF	TGTGCCAGCAGTTACTCGACGTACGGTAGTGAGCAGTACTTC
TRBJ2-6	-	TRBD2	TRBV5-1	CASSLEAGAGANVLTF	TGCGCCAGCAGCTTGGAGGCGGGGGCTGGGGCCAACGTCCTGACTTTC
TRBJ2-4	-	-	TRBV11-2	CASRQQPGRYKYIQYF	TGTGCCAGCAGACAACAACCAGGCCGCTATAAATACATTCAGTACTTC
TRBJ2-1	few	-	TRBV7-2	CASSLRGVGEQFF	TGTGCCAGCAGCTTAAGGGGGGTGGGTGAGCAGTTCTTC
TRBJ1-4	-	-	TRBV27	CASSRRTNEKLFF	TGTGCCAGCAGCAGAAGAACTAATGAAAAACTGTTTTTT
TRBJ2-6	-	TRBD2	TRBV14	CASSQVGRGAGANVLTF	TGTGCCAGCAGCCAAGTCGGGAGGGGCGCTGGGGCCAACGTCCTGACTTTC